These 3 T cell receptor beta chains were sequenced from one sample in a study of blood T cell dynamics during melanoma immunotherapy. Generated by immunoSEQ multiplex PCR, the TCRdb table keeps only in-frame clones and is missing some. The sample consists of some 9,300 clones, 70% to 90% of them appearing once. The time point here: pre-treatment baseline. Material: blood, obtained from a patient treated with checkpoint blockade. The source is a human donor with melanoma.

The chain has TRBV2 and TRBJ2-2; 8 positions agree with TRBD1. CDR1 and CDR2 (germline): SNHLY, FYNNEI. Losses at the gene ends were 5 bases for V and 6 bases for J; bases not matched to a gene: 8. The CDR3 consists of 15 residues. The CDR3 protein is CASSLDRAGPGELFF. CDR3 in DNA: TGTGCCAGCAGTTTGGACAGGGCAGGCCCCGGGGAGCTGTTTTTT.

The chain has TRBV6-5 and TRBJ2-5; D remains unclear. Judging by the DNA end, TRBJ2-7 fits better; the J call may be wrong. Per germline, CDR1 MNHEY and CDR2 SVGAGI. This CDR3 region has 14 residues. In DNA, the CDR3 is TGTGCCAGCAGTTACTCGTACCTCAGCTACGAGCAGTACTTC. Translating gives CASSYSYLSYEQYF.

This chain joins TRBV6-5 and TRBJ2-7, with TRBD2 as a possible D gene (6 bases). V gave up 6 bases and J gave up 0 bases, with 15 bases separating them. Per germline, CDR1 MNHEY and CDR2 SVGAGI. CDR3 length equals 15 residues. CDR3: CASRNLEGSSYEQYF. The CDR3 nucleotides are TGTGCCAGCAGAAACCTGGAGGGGAGCTCCTACGAGCAGTACTTC.